This T cell receptor (beta chain) comes out of a study of regulatory T cells in long-lasting Graves disease. Notes on the study in general: Comparison showed that persistent patients shared more public clonotypes (2,741) than new patients (nearly 1,000).

The time point: newly diagnosed GD, antithyroid drugs for less than 3 months. RNA from PBMCs was the source of the TCR library. The patients were drawn from one endocrinology department in Xi'an, China. In this sample, this clonotype turned up many times. The antigen is undetermined. Relying on iRepertoire HTBI primers and Arm-PCR of CDR3 regions, the team built TCR beta libraries. TCRdb called the multiplex PCR reads again in MiXCR, with one record for every CDR3 protein. The sample includes hundreds of thousands of distinct CDR3 sequences, about 13% seen only once; the top ten take roughly 9.7%. The V end was cut by 10 bases, the J end by 8 bases, with 20 bases between. The CDR3 is 14 amino acids. The same sample was also used in a study of T cells in Graves' hyperthyroidism and ophthalmopathy.

The sequencing here drew on peripheral blood mononuclear cells (PBMCs), taken at new diagnosis, from a patient treated with antithyroid drugs. This receptor was taken from a man in his thirties or forties with Graves disease. The chain recombines TRBV12-3 or TRBV12-4 with TRBJ1-4, with D perhaps TRBD1 (6 bases). The CDR3: CAISVGGRSEKLFF. The CDR3 nucleotides are TGTGCCATCTCCGTTGGGGGGCGGTCGGAAAAACTGTTTTTT.